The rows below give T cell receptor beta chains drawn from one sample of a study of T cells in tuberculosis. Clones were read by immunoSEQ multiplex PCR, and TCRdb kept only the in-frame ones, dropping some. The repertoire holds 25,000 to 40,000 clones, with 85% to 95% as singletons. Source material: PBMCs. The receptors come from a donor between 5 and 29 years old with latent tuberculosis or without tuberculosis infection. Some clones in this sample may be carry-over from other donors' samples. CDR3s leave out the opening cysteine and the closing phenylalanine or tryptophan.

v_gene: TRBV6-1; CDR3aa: ASTRQGNTEAF
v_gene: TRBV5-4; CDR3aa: ASSLGQPGQGMRAF
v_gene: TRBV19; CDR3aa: ASNRRDRGSEKLF
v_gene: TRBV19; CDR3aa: ASSTNLYGFSAGYT
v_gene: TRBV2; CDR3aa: ASSWEGSNQPQH
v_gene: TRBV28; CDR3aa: ASSSHKTSGTYNEQF
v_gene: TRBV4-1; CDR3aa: ASSQQGATDTQY
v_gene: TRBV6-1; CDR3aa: ASSETPGGGGASNEQF
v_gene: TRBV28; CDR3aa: ATFPTGPISNQPQH
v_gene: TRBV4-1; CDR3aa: ASSQDPGLAGVGETQY
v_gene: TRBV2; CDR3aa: ASSEEFTSGTSTDTQY
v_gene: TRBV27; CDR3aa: ASSLSGGGLSVADTQY
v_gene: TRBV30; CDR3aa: AWVRTGTPNNEQF
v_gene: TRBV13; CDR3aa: ASSPSAGYTDTQY
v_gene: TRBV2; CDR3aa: ASSPANYGYT
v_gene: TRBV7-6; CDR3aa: ASSRWASGANTGELF
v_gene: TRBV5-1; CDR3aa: ASSLGAPNEQF